A single sample gave rise to the 18 T cell receptor beta chains below, sequenced in a study of cytomegalovirus exposure and HLA in healthy donors. The PCR contained 60 Vbeta and 13 Jbeta primers. Libraries were prepared by immunoSEQ multiplex PCR; TCRdb keeps only in-frame clonotypes and omits some of them. Of 150,000 to 200,000 clones in the sample, approximately 83% were seen once. The sample consisted of PBMCs. All receptors derive from a man aged 18 to 30 in good health and CMV-seropositive.

This chain connects TRBV5-8 to TRBJ1-1; TRBD1 is a possible D gene (5 bases). V shed 5 bases and J shed 0 bases, with 20 bases lying between them. This CDR3 contains 17 residues. Germline CDR1 reads SGHTS; CDR2 reads YDEGEE. The CDR3 region has the DNA TGTGCCAGCAGACTCGGGGGTTTAAACGATATGAACACTGAAGCTTTCTTT. Residues: CASRLGGLNDMNTEAFF.

The chain uses TRBV9 and TRBJ1-3; D uncertain. Per germline, CDR1 SGDLS and CDR2 YYNGEE. The CDR3 totals 12 residues. V lost 4 bases and J lost 2, with 4 bases in between. The CDR3 sequence is CASSNTGNTIYF. The CDR3 DNA sequence: TGTGCCAGCAGCAATACTGGAAACACCATATATTTT.

V is TRBV7-3 and J is TRBJ2-5, with D possibly TRBD1 on 5 matching bases. This CDR3 is 16 amino acids long. The germline CDR1 and CDR2 sequences are SGHTA and FQGTGA. Trimming shortened V by 1 base and J by 1 base, and 13 bases separated the two germline ends. The CDR3 DNA reads TGTGCCAGCAGCTTAAACGTACAGGCCCCCCAAGAGACCCAGTACTTC. Amino acid sequence: CASSLNVQAPQETQYF. The whole variable domain, remainder taken from reference TRBV7-3 and TRBJ2-5, is GAGVSQTPSNKVTEKGKYVELRCDPISGHTALYWYRQSLGQGPEFLIYFQGTGAADDSGLPNDRFFAVRPEGSVSTLKIQRTERGDSAVYLCASSLNVQAPQETQYFGPGTRLLVL.

V is TRBV7-8 and J is TRBJ1-5; D ambiguous. This CDR3 has 13 residues. Germline-derived CDR1 and CDR2 are SGHVS and FQNEAQ. Trimming cost V 5 bases and J 4 bases, with 9 bases left between them. CDR3 protein: CASSPGRNQPQHF. CDR3 DNA: TGTGCCAGCAGCCCTGGGAGAAATCAGCCCCAGCATTTT.

This clone appeared a single time. One end of the junction varies from germline; a read error may be responsible. The CDR3 is CASSYDYQAGPLF. The CDR3 DNA sequence: TGTGCCAGCAGTTACGACTACCAGGCCGGGCCCCTCTTT. The chain links TRBV5-6 to TRBJ1-1; D is undetermined. This CDR3 has 13 amino acids. Per germline, CDR1 SGHDT and CDR2 YYEEEE.

The CDR3 reads CASSEGGTISTDTQYF. The CDR3 DNA sequence: TGTGCCAGCAGTGAAGGTGGGACTATTAGCACAGATACGCAGTATTTT. The chain joins TRBV2 to TRBJ2-3, with 7 bases matching TRBD2. V lost 1 base and J lost 0; bases outside the gene matches: 4. This CDR3 comprises 16 residues. Germline lookup yields CDR1 SNHLY and CDR2 FYNNEI.

This clone was seen just once. The CDR3 sequence: CASSRGVNEKLFF. The CDR3 coding sequence is TGTGCCAGCAGCAGGGGCGTTAATGAAAAACTGTTTTTT. The chain combines TRBV6-5 with TRBJ1-4; weak D call: TRBD1 (6 bases). Looked up from germline, CDR1 is MNHEY and CDR2 is SVGAGI. This CDR3 has 13 residues. V lost 6 bases and J 4 bases, leaving 9 bases between the germline ends.

The V and J genes are TRBV5-4 and TRBJ2-5, with TRBD2 matching 10 bases. With V trimmed by 4 bases and J by 4 bases, 7 bases remained unmatched. The germline V gene has CDR1 SGHNT and CDR2 YYREEE (reference sequence). This CDR3 has 15 residues. The CDR3: CASSPQRGGGETQYF. DNA for the CDR3: TGTGCCAGCAGCCCACAGCGGGGGGGCGGAGAGACCCAGTACTTC.

The CDR3 is CASSFGGVSTEAFF. CDR3 bases: TGCGCCAGCAGCTTTGGAGGTGTTAGCACTGAAGCTTTCTTT. The chain combines TRBV5-1 with TRBJ1-1; no definite D call. Germline CDR1 is SGHRS and CDR2 is YFSETQ. This CDR3 comprises 14 residues. The V and J ends lost 2 bases and 4 bases respectively, with 12 bases between them.

V is TRBV5-1 and J is TRBJ2-3; TRBD2 matches at 8 bases. This CDR3 is 14 amino acids long. From germline, CDR1 is SGHRS and CDR2 YFSETQ. V trimming: 4 bases; J trimming: 5 bases; junction bases outside the gene matches: 6. Here the CDR3 DNA reads TGCGCCAGCAGCCTGCGGGGGGCGGGAGATACGCAGTATTTT. This gives the protein CASSLRGAGDTQYF.

This clone appeared a single time. J is TRBJ2-7 and V is TRBV11-2; perhaps TRBD1 as D (5 bases). V lost 5 bases and J lost 2, with 19 bases in between. The CDR3 runs 16 residues. The germline CDR1 and CDR2 sequences are SGHAT and FQNNGV. The CDR3, as DNA: TGTGCCAGCAGCCCAATCCCCAGGGTATCTACCTACGAGCAGTACTTC. Protein product: CASSPIPRVSTYEQYF.

V is TRBV5-4 and J is TRBJ2-7; 9 nucleotides line up with TRBD2. V shed 5 bases and J 7 bases; nucleotides not matched to a gene: 13. The CDR3 runs to 15 residues. Germline V gene sequence: CDR1 SGHNT, CDR2 YYREEE (reference sequence). The CDR3, as DNA: TGTGCCAGCAGTCGTGGGGGCGGGGGGGCTGATGAGCAGTACTTC. It encodes CASSRGGGGADEQYF.

The J gene is TRBJ2-6, the V gene TRBV25-1; weak D call: TRBD2 (6 bases). V lost 8 bases, J lost 0 bases, and 17 bases lay in between. The germline CDR1 and CDR2 sequences are MGHDK and SYGVNS. The CDR3 is made up of 17 amino acids. Here the CDR3 DNA reads TGTGCCAGCTCAGAAGTTAGCGGCGTCTCTGGGGCCAACGTCCTGACTTTC. Residues: CASSEVSGVSGANVLTF.

The rearrangement uses TRBV6-5 and TRBJ1-5, with 7 bases that match TRBD1. The CDR3 length is 15 residues. With 6 bases clipped from V and 0 bases from J, the junction kept 5 bases outside the gene matches. Germline V CDR1 and CDR2: MNHEY, SVGAGI. The CDR3 region is CASRPGGYSNQPQHF. CDR3 nucleotide sequence: TGTGCCAGCAGACCAGGGGGTTATAGCAATCAGCCCCAGCATTTT.

The chain is built from TRBV27 and TRBJ1-2; D ambiguous. This CDR3 comprises 13 residues. The germline V gene has CDR1 MNHEY and CDR2 SMNVEV (reference sequence). The V gene lost 4 bases and the J gene lost 4 bases, with 10 bases spanning the gap. The CDR3, as DNA: TGTGCCAGCAGTTCCGGTTTCCCCTATGGCTACACCTTC. Its translation is CASSSGFPYGYTF.

The chain has TRBV30 and TRBJ2-5; possible D gene TRBD2, 5 bases. This CDR3 region has 13 residues. V was pared by 2 bases and J by 1 base, with 8 bases between. Germline V gene lookup returns CDR1 GTSNPN and CDR2 SVGIG (reference sequence). The CDR3 region is CAWSRAAQETQYF. CDR3 nucleotides: TGTGCCTGGAGTAGAGCGGCCCAAGAGACCCAGTACTTC.

The rearrangement uses TRBV5-1 and TRBJ1-1, with TRBD1 matching 9 bases. The germline V gene has CDR1 SGHRS and CDR2 YFSETQ. J gave up 6 bases and V 0 bases, and 3 bases lay outside the gene matches. This CDR3 is built from 14 residues. The CDR3 is CASSLDRDRAEAFF. The DNA for the CDR3 is TGCGCCAGCAGCTTGGACAGGGACAGGGCTGAAGCTTTCTTT.

The sample holds a few counts of this clone. This sequence joins TRBV14 and TRBJ2-1; 8 positions match TRBD2. V lost 7 bases and J lost 7; bases outside the gene matches: 12. This CDR3 spans 15 amino acids. Germline V gene data show CDR1 as SGHDN and CDR2 as FVKESK. The CDR3 DNA reads as TGTGCCAGCACGGTTGGAGCGGGGGCCGGAAATGAGCAGTTCTTC. Its translation: CASTVGAGAGNEQFF.